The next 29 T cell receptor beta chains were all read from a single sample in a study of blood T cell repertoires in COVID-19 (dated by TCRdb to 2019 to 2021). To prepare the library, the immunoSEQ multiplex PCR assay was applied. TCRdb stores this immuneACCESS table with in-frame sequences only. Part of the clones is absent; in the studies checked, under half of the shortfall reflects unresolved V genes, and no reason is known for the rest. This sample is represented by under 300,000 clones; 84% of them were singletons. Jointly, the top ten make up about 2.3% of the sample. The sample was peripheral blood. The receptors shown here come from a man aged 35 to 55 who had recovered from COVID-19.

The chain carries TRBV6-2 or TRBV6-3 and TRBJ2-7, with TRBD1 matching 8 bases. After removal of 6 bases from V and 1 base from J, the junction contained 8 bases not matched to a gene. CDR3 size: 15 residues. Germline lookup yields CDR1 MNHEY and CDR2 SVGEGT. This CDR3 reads CASSLGQGFSYEQYF. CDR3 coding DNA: TGTGCCAGCAGCCTCGGACAGGGCTTTTCCTACGAGCAGTACTTC.

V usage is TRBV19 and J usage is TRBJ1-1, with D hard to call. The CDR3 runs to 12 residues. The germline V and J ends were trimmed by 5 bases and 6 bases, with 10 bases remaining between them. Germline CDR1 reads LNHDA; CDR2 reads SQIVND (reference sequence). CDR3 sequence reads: CASSVFGAEAFF. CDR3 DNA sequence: TGTGCCAGTAGTGTCTTCGGGGCTGAAGCTTTCTTT. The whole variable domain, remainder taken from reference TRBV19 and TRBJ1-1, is DGGITQSPKYLFRKEGQNVTLSCEQNLNHDAMYWYRQDPGQGLRLIYYSQIVNDFQKGDIAEGYSVSREKKESFPLTVTSAQKNPTAFYLCASSVFGAEAFFGQGTRLTVV.

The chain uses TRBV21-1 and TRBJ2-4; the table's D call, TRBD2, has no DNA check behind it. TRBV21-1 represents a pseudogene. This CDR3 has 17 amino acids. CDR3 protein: CASSCDGRELAKNIQYF. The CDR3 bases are TGTGCCAGCAGCTGCGACGGGAGGGAACTAGCCAAAAACATTCAGTACTTC.

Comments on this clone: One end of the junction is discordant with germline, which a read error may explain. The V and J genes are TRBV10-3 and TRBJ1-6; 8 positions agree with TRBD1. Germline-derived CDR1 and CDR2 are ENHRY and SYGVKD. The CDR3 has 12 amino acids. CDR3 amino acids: CAISEDDRGVYF. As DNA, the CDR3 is TGTGCCATCAGTGAGGATGACAGGGGAGTCTACTTT.

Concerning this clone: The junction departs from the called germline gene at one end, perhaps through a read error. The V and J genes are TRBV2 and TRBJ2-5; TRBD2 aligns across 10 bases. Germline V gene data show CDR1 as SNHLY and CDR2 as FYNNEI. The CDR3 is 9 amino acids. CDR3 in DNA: TGTGCCAGCCCTAGCGGGAGAAACTTC. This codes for CASPSGRNF.

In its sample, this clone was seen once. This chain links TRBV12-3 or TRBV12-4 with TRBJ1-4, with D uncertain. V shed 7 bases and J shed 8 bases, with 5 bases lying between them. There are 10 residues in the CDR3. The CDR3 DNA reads TGTGCCAGCAAATCGGAAAAACTGTTTTTT. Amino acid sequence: CASKSEKLFF.

The chain's CDR3 is CASSRGQGTNYGYTF. Here the CDR3 DNA reads TGCGCCAGCAGCCGGGGACAGGGAACTAACTATGGCTACACCTTC. The V call is TRBV5-1, the J call TRBJ1-2; 9 positions agree with TRBD1. The germline V gene has CDR1 SGHRS and CDR2 YFSETQ. The CDR3 loop spans 15 amino acids. With V trimmed by 4 bases and J by 0 bases, 4 bases remained unmatched.

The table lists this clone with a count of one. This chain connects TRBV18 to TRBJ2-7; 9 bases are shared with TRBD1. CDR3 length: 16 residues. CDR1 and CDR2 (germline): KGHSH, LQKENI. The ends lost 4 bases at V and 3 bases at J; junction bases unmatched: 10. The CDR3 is CASSLSPGTGRYEQYF. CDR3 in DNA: TGTGCCAGCTCACTCTCTCCCGGGACAGGGCGCTACGAGCAGTACTTC.

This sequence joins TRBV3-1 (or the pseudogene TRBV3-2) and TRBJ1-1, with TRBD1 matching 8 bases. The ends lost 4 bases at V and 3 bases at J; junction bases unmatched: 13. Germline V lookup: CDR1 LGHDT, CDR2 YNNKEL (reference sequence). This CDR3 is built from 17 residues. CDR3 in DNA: TGTGCCAGCAGCCCGCCCGTAGGACAGGGAACGGACACTGAAGCTTTCTTT. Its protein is CASSPPVGQGTDTEAFF.

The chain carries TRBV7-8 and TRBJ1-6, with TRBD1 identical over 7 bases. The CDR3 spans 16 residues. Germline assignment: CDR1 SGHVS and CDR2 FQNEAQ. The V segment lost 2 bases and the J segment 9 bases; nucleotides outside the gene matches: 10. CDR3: CASSLPRQGSTSPLHF. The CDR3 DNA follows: TGTGCCAGCAGCTTACCCAGACAGGGTTCGACTTCACCCCTCCACTTT.

In DNA, the CDR3 is TGCGCCAGCAGCTTGCAGTCTGAGTCTAGGACAGATACGCAGTATTTT. Its protein product is CASSLQSESRTDTQYF. This chain joins TRBV5-1 and TRBJ2-3; D is unclear. Trimming removed 1 base at V and 3 bases at J, with 15 bases between. CDR3 length: 16 residues. Germline loops: CDR1 SGHRS, CDR2 YFSETQ. The whole variable domain, remainder taken from reference TRBV5-1 and TRBJ2-3, is KAGVTQTPRYLIKTRGQQVTLSCSPISGHRSVSWYQQTPGQGLQFLFEYFSETQRNKGNFPGRFSGRQFSNSRSEMNVSTLELGDSALYLCASSLQSESRTDTQYFGPGTRLTVL.

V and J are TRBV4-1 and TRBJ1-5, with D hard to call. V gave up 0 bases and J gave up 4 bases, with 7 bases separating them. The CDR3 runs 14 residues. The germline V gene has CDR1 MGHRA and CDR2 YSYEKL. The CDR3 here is CASSQDGGNQPQHF. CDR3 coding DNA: TGCGCCAGCAGCCAAGATGGCGGGAATCAGCCCCAGCATTTT.

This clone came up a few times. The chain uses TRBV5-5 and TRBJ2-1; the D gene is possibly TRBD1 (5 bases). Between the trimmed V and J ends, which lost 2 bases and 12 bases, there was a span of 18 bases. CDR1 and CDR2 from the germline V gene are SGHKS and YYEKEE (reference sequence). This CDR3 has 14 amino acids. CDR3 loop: CASSFQGGEGGQFF. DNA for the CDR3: TGTGCCAGCAGCTTCCAGGGTGGAGAAGGTGGGCAGTTCTTC.

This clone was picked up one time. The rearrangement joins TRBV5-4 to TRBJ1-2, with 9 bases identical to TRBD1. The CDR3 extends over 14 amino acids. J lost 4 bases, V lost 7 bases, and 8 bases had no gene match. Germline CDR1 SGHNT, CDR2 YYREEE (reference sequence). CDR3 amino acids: CASARDREIYGYTF. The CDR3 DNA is TGTGCCAGCGCCCGGGACAGGGAGATCTATGGCTACACCTTC.

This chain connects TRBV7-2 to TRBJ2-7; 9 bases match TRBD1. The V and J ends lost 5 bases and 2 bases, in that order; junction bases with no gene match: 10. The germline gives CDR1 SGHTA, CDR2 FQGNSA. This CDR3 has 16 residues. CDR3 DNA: TGTGCCAGCAGCCCGAGCGGGACAGGGACTCCCTACGAGCAGTACTTC. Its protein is CASSPSGTGTPYEQYF.

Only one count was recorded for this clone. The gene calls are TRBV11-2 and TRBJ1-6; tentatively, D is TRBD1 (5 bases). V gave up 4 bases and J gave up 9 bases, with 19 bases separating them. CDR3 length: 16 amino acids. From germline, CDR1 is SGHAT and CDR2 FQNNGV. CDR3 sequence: CASSSTRWQGGSPLHF. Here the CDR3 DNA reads TGTGCCAGCAGCTCAACTAGGTGGCAGGGAGGTTCACCCCTCCACTTT.

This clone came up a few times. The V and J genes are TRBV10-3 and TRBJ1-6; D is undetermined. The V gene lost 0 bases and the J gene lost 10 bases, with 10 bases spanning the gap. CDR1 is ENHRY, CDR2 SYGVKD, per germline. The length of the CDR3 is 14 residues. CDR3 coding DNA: TGTGCCATCAGTGAGTCTAGCGTAGGCTCACCCCTCCACTTT. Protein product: CAISESSVGSPLHF.

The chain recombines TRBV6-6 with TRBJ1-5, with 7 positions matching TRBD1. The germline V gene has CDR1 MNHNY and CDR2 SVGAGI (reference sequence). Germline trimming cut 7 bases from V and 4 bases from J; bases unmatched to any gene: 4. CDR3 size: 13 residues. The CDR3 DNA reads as TGTGCCAGCAAAGCACAGGGGAATCAGCCCCAGCATTTT. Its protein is CASKAQGNQPQHF.

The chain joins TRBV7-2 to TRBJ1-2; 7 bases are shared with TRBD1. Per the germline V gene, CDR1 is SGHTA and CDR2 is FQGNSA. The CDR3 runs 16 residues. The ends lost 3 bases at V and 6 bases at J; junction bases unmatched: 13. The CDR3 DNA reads TGTGCCAGCAGCTTGGAGGGACAGCTAATAAGGGATGGCTACACCTTC. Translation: CASSLEGQLIRDGYTF.

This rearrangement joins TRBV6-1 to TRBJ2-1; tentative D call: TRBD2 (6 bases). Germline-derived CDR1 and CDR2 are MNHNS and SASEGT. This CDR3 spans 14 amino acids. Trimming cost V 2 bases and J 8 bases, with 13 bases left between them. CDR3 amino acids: CASSEPGLGDEQFF. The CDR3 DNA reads TGTGCCAGCAGTGAACCGGGACTCGGCGATGAGCAGTTCTTC.

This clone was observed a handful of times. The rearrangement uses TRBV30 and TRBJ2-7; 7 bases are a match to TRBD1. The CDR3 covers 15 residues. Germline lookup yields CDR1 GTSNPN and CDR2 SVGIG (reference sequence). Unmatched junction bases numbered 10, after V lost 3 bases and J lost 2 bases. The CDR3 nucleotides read TGTGCCTGGAGACCCAGGGGGACAGAACCCTACGAGCAGTACTTC. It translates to CAWRPRGTEPYEQYF.

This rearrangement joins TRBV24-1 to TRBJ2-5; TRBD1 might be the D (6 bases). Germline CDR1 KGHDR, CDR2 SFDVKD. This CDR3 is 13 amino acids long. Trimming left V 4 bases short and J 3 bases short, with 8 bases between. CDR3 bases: TGTGCCACCAGTGACCGACAGGAAGAGACCCAGTACTTC. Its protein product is CATSDRQEETQYF.

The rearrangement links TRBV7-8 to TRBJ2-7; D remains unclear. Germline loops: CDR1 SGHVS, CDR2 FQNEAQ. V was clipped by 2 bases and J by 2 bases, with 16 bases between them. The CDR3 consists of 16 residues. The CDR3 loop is CASSLYMAGDPYEQYF. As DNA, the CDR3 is TGTGCCAGCAGCTTATATATGGCAGGCGATCCCTACGAGCAGTACTTC.

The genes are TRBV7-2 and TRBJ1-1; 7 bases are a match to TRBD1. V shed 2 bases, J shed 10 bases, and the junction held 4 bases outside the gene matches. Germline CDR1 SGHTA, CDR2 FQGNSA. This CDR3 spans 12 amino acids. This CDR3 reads CASSLRPGGAFF. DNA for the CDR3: TGTGCCAGCAGCTTACGCCCAGGGGGAGCTTTCTTT.

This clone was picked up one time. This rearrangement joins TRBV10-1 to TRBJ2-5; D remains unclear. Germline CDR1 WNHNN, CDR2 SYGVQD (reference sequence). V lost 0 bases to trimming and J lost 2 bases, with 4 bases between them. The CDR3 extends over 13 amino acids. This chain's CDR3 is CASSESAQETQYF. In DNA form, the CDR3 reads TGCGCCAGCAGTGAGTCAGCTCAAGAGACCCAGTACTTC.

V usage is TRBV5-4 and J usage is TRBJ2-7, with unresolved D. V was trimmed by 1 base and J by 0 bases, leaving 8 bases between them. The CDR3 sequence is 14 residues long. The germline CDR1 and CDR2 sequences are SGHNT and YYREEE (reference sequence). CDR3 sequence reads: CASSLTPSSYEQYF. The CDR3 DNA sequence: TGTGCCAGCAGCTTGACTCCGAGCTCCTACGAGCAGTACTTC.

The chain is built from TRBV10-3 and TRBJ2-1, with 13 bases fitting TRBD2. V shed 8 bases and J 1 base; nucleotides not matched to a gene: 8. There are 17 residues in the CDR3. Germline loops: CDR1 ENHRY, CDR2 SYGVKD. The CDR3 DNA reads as TGTGCCATCGGATCGACTAGCGGGAGGCTTTCCTACAATGAGCAGTTCTTC. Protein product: CAIGSTSGRLSYNEQFF.

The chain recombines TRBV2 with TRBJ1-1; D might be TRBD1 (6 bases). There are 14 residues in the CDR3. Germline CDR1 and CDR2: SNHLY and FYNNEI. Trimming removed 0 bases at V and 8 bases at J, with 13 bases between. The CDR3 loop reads CASSEAPGGGEAFF. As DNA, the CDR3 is TGTGCCAGCAGTGAAGCACCGGGGGGCGGGGAAGCTTTCTTT. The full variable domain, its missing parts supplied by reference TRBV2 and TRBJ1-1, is EPEVTQTPSHQVTQMGQEVILRCVPISNHLYFYWYRQILGQKVEFLVSFYNNEISEKSEIFDDQFSVERPDGSNFTLKIRSTKLEDSAMYFCASSEAPGGGEAFFGQGTRLTVV.

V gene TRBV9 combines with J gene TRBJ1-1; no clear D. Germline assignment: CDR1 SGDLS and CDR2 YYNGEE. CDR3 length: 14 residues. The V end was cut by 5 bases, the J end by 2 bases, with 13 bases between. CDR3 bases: TGTGCCAGCAGTCTGGGGAGTAGCAACACTGAAGCTTTCTTT. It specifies CASSLGSSNTEAFF. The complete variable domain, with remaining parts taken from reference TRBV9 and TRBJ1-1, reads DSGVTQTPKHLITATGQRVTLRCSPRSGDLSVYWYQQSLDQGLQFLIQYYNGEERAKGNILERFSAQQFPDLHSELNLSSLELGDSALYFCASSLGSSNTEAFFGQGTRLTVV.